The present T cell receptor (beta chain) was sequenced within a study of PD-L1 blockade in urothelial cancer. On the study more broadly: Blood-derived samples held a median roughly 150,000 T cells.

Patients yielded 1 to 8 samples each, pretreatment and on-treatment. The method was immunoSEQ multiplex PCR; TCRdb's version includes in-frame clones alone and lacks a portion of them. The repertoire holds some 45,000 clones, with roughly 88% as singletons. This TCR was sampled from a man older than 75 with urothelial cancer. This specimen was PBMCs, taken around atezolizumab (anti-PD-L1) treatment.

The CDR3 loop is CAISPGVAGELFF. The CDR3 DNA sequence: TGTGCCATCAGTCCCGGGGTAGCCGGGGAGCTGTTTTTT. The chain links TRBV10-3 to TRBJ2-2, with D perhaps TRBD2 (5 bases). Per germline, CDR1 ENHRY and CDR2 SYGVKD. V shed 5 bases and J shed 6 bases, with 10 bases lying between them. This CDR3 spans 13 amino acids.